Listed below are T cell receptor beta chains from one sample, sequenced in a study of regulatory T cells in long-lasting Graves disease. MiXCR, applied by TCRdb to the multiplex PCR reads, yields one record per CDR3 protein. Of 400,000 to 500,000 distinct CDR3 sequences listed, approximately 15% are singletons. This same sample was also taken into another study, of T cells in Graves' hyperthyroidism and ophthalmopathy.

The sample in question was peripheral blood mononuclear cells (PBMCs), obtained at new diagnosis, from a patient treated with antithyroid drugs. Every receptor here comes from a woman aged 40 to 49 with Graves disease. Each CDR3 is given with its conserved first and last residue. A D gene is named only where the DNA matches it firmly. Part of the rows lack a size; the others show once, few, many or a class for expanded clones.

size	J	length	D	V	DNA	CDR3
many	TRBJ1-1	13	-	TRBV18	TGTGCCAGCCAAGGACAGCTGAACACTGAAGCTTTCTTT	CASQGQLNTEAFF
few	TRBJ2-2	15	TRBD1	TRBV9	TGTGCCAGCAGCAATGGACAGGGCGACACCGGGGAGCTGTTTTTT	CASSNGQGDTGELFF
many	TRBJ2-7	15	TRBD2	TRBV7-8	TGTGCCAGCAGCTCAGGGACTAGCGGGAGGAACGAGCAGTACTTC	CASSSGTSGRNEQYF
many	TRBJ2-3	16	TRBD2	TRBV20-1	TGCAGTGGGGCGGGACTAGCGGGAGCCGAAAGAGATACGCAGTATTTT	CSGAGLAGAERDTQYF
many	TRBJ1-6	14	-	TRBV20-1	TGCAGTGCTAAGGCTACAGGGTGGAATTCACCCCTCCACTTT	CSAKATGWNSPLHF
-	TRBJ1-1	13	-	TRBV19	TGTGCCAGTAGTATAACATCAGACACTGAAGCTTTCTTT	CASSITSDTEAFF
many	TRBJ2-5	15	-	TRBV7-2	TGTGCCAGCAGCCCCTCCCAATCGGGTTGGGAGACCCAGTACTTC	CASSPSQSGWETQYF
many	TRBJ1-1	15	-	TRBV20-1	TGCAGTGCTCCTCCCGCCGGGGACTTAGGCACTGAAGCTTTCTTT	CSAPPAGDLGTEAFF
many	TRBJ1-1	12	-	TRBV12-5	TGTGCTAGTGGTTGGGAGAACACTGAAGCTTTCTTT	CASGWENTEAFF
many	TRBJ1-5	14	-	TRBV28	TGTGCCAGCAGTCCGCCGGGGTCCGGGCAGCCCCAGCATTTT	CASSPPGSGQPQHF
many	TRBJ2-7	15	TRBD1	TRBV13	TGTGCCAGCAGCAATACGGGACAGGGGTCCTACGAGCAGTACTTC	CASSNTGQGSYEQYF
many	TRBJ2-4	19	TRBD2	TRBV7-8	TGTGCCAGCAGCCCCCTGGGACTAGCGGGAGGGTGGACCAAAAACATTCAGTACTTC	CASSPLGLAGGWTKNIQYF
-	TRBJ2-1	20	TRBD2	TRBV7-2	TGTGCCAGCAGCTTAAATCGACTAGCGGGAGGGCCAATTAAAGACAATGAGCAGTTCTTC	CASSLNRLAGGPIKDNEQFF
-	TRBJ2-3	14	-	TRBV4-3	TGCGCCAGCAGCCAAGAACACAGCACAGATACGCAGTATTTT	CASSQEHSTDTQYF
many	TRBJ1-1	14	-	TRBV28	TGTGCCAGCAGTTTTGGGGGGCTGGTGACTGAAGCTTTCTTT	CASSFGGLVTEAFF
once	TRBJ1-2	13	-	TRBV11-1	TGCGCCAGCAGCTTGGGGCAGGGGATCTTCTACACCTTC	CASSLGQGIFYTF
few	TRBJ1-2	13	TRBD1	TRBV29-1	TGCAGCGTTTCCTCAACAGGGGGGGATGGCTACACCTTC	CSVSSTGGDGYTF
few	TRBJ2-7	13	-	TRBV3-1	TGTGCCAGCGGCCTATCCCTTCTGGGGGAGCAGTACTTC	CASGLSLLGEQYF
many	TRBJ2-3	13	-	TRBV11-3	TGTGCCAGCAGCTCGGACAGCACAGATACGCAGTATTTT	CASSSDSTDTQYF
many	TRBJ2-7	16	TRBD1	TRBV27	TGTGCCAGCAGTCCGGAGACCGGGACAGGGACCTACGAGCAGTACTTC	CASSPETGTGTYEQYF
many	TRBJ2-1	18	TRBD2	TRBV7-6	TGTGCCAGCAGCTTAGCGGGGACTAGCGGGAGGACGTACAATGAGCAGTTCTTC	CASSLAGTSGRTYNEQFF
many	TRBJ2-7	9	-	TRBV28	TGTGCCAGGATATGGGAGCAGTACTTC	CARIWEQYF
many	TRBJ2-7	12	-	TRBV29-1	TGCAGCGTTGAAGATGCCCAGGACGAGCAGTACTTC	CSVEDAQDEQYF
many	TRBJ2-7	15	TRBD2	TRBV6-5	TGTGCCAGCAGTTTCCCGGGCGGGAGGGTCGGCGAGCAGTACTTC	CASSFPGGRVGEQYF
many	TRBJ2-7	12	-	TRBV9	TGTGCCAACTACAGGGCTCCCTACGAGCAGTACTTC	CANYRAPYEQYF
many	TRBJ2-5	16	TRBD1	TRBV13	TGTGCCAGCAGCACCGGGACAGGGGGCCATCAAGAGACCCAGTACTTC	CASSTGTGGHQETQYF
few	TRBJ1-4	17	TRBD1	TRBV5-5	TGTGCCAGCAGCTTCACAGGGGGAGAGTGGGCTAATGAAAAACTGTTTTTT	CASSFTGGEWANEKLFF
many	TRBJ2-7	14	-	TRBV2	TGTGCCAGCAGTGAATCCTGGGGACGGTACGAGCAGTACTTC	CASSESWGRYEQYF